The next 13 T cell receptor beta chains were all read from a single sample in a study of blood T cell repertoires in COVID-19. Profiled with immunoSEQ multiplex PCR; TCRdb holds only in-frame clones, not every one. The sample consists of 150,000 to 200,000 clones, 80% to 90% of them appearing once. The sample was peripheral blood. These receptors were collected from a woman in her seventies with COVID-19, enrolled during active disease.

The CDR3 spells CASSYVTGGAQAFF. CDR3 nucleotide sequence: TGTGCCAGCAGTTACGTAACAGGGGGCGCGCAGGCTTTCTTT. The genes are TRBV6-6 and TRBJ1-1, with 9 bases lining up with TRBD1. Trimming took 2 bases from V and 11 from J; bases not matched to a gene: 9. The CDR3 runs 14 residues. The germline gives CDR1 MNHNY, CDR2 SVGAGI (reference sequence).

J is TRBJ1-5 and V is TRBV19, with 10 bases identical to TRBD1. The trim removed 3 bases at V and 9 bases at J, leaving 11 bases unmatched. Germline loops: CDR1 LNHDA, CDR2 SQIVND (reference sequence). The CDR3 extends over 16 amino acids. CDR3 in amino acids: CASSMGQGYVGRPQHF. CDR3 DNA: TGTGCCAGTAGTATGGGACAGGGGTATGTGGGGAGGCCCCAGCATTTT.

J is TRBJ2-2 and V is TRBV19, with D hard to call. CDR3 size: 16 residues. Germline CDR1 is LNHDA and CDR2 is SQIVND (reference sequence). V was trimmed by 3 bases and J by 1 base, leaving 12 bases between them. The CDR3 nucleotides are TGTGCCAGTAGTATTGGTGGCACGCAGAACACCGGGGAGCTGTTTTTT. This gives the protein CASSIGGTQNTGELFF.

The rearrangement joins TRBV4-1 to TRBJ1-5, with a tentative D call TRBD1 (6 bases). Germline V CDR1 and CDR2: MGHRA, YSYEKL. This CDR3 has 15 amino acids. V was pared by 3 bases and J by 1 base, with 10 bases between. This chain's CDR3 is CASSQTGGSNQPQHF. The CDR3 DNA is TGCGCCAGCAGCCAGACAGGCGGGAGCAATCAGCCCCAGCATTTT.

CDR3 DNA: TGTGCCAGCAGCTCTATCGCTAACGAGCAGTACTTC. Protein: CASSSIANEQYF. The V gene is TRBV9, the J gene TRBJ2-7; D unclear. The ends were cut back, 4 bases at V and 5 bases at J, with 10 bases in the middle. The CDR3 has 12 residues. Germline assignment: CDR1 SGDLS and CDR2 YYNGEE.

V usage is TRBV5-5 and J usage is TRBJ2-4; 13 positions agree with TRBD2. This CDR3 is built from 15 residues. Per germline, CDR1 SGHKS and CDR2 YYEKEE (reference sequence). V was clipped by 2 bases and J by 7 bases; unmatched bases: 3. DNA of the CDR3: TGTGCCAGCAGCTTTTGGGGACTAGCGGGGAACATTCAGTACTTC. Protein: CASSFWGLAGNIQYF.

V is TRBV24-1 and J is TRBJ2-1; a weak D match, TRBD1 (6 bases). Germline lookup yields CDR1 KGHDR and CDR2 SFDVKD. The V gene lost 4 bases and the J gene lost 9 bases, with 15 bases spanning the gap. CDR3 length: 14 amino acids. The CDR3 sequence is CATSDPGHPREQFF. The CDR3 DNA reads as TGTGCCACCAGTGACCCGGGACACCCGCGTGAGCAGTTCTTC.

This clone was picked up one time. The V call is TRBV20-1, the J call TRBJ2-3, with 10 bases matching TRBD1. The V gene's germline CDR1 is DFQATT and CDR2 SNEGSKA (reference sequence). With 3 bases clipped from V and 5 bases from J, the junction kept 5 bases outside the gene matches. This CDR3 has 14 amino acids. Written as DNA, the CDR3 is TGCAGTGCTAGTGGGACAGGGGTTCGAGATACGCAGTATTTT. It specifies CSASGTGVRDTQYF.

The chain combines TRBV7-2 with TRBJ1-1; D is unresolved. Germline CDR1 reads SGHTA; CDR2 reads FQGNSA. Trimming shortened V by 4 bases and J by 1 base, and 7 bases separated the two germline ends. The CDR3 is 13 amino acids. The CDR3 is CASSSDWNTEAFF. The DNA of the CDR3 is TGTGCCAGCAGCTCGGACTGGAACACTGAAGCTTTCTTT.

The chain recombines TRBV29-1 with TRBJ2-7; 12 nucleotides align to TRBD1. Germline CDR1 and CDR2: SQVTM and ANQGSEA. V shed 4 bases and J 6 bases; nucleotides not matched to a gene: 4. The CDR3 runs 13 residues. CDR3 sequence: CSVVVGQGAEQYF. The CDR3 nucleotides are TGCAGCGTTGTGGTGGGACAGGGGGCCGAGCAGTACTTC.

V is TRBV5-4 and J is TRBJ2-3; 9 bases map to TRBD1. Germline CDR1 and CDR2: SGHNT and YYREEE (reference sequence). V lost 0 bases to trimming and J lost 14 bases; unmatched junction nucleotides: 7. The CDR3 sequence is 13 residues long. The CDR3 DNA follows: TGTGCCAGCAGCTTGGACGGGGACAGGGTGTGGTATTTT. This codes for CASSLDGDRVWYF.

The genes are TRBV30 and TRBJ1-1; D unclear. Germline CDR1 and CDR2: GTSNPN and SVGIG (reference sequence). The CDR3 consists of 12 residues. V lost 0 bases, J lost 9 bases, and 11 bases lay in between. The CDR3 spells CAWSVTAGQAFF. CDR3 DNA: TGTGCCTGGAGTGTAACGGCTGGGCAAGCTTTCTTT.

The V and J genes are TRBV11-2 and TRBJ2-5; 8 bases are shared with TRBD2. V dropped 5 bases and J dropped 0; count of bases not matched to a gene: 8. The germline V gene has CDR1 SGHAT and CDR2 FQNNGV. The CDR3 runs to 16 residues. CDR3 DNA sequence: TGTGCCAGCAGCCCAGCGGGCGGGAGGTACCAAGAGACCCAGTACTTC. Its protein product is CASSPAGGRYQETQYF.